The 4 T cell receptor beta chains reported below all come from one sample, sequenced in a study of T-cell reconstitution after alpha-beta-depleted transplantation in children. Using unique molecular identifiers, the investigators prepared the TCRbeta library. TCRdb used MiXCR to reprocess the PCR reads, holding one entry per CDR3 protein. The data show some 200,000 distinct CDR3 sequences, approximately 11% seen once. The sequenced sample was PBMCs, obtained before TCRalphabeta/CD19-depleted stem cell transplant. These receptors came from a child less than two years old with acute myeloid leukemia, due to receive a stem cell transplant.

This clonotype has ten or more counts. The V call is TRBV7-6, the J call TRBJ2-7, with 11 bases aligning to TRBD2. Losses at the gene ends were 1 base for V and 2 bases for J; bases not matched to a gene: 7. The CDR3 covers 17 residues. The germline CDR1 and CDR2 sequences are SGHVS and FNYEAQ. CDR3 nucleotide sequence: TGTGCCAGCAGCTTAGGACCCGGGACTAGCGGTACCTACGAGCAGTACTTC. Translating it yields CASSLGPGTSGTYEQYF.

This clonotype was seen at least ten times. This rearrangement joins TRBV5-1 to TRBJ1-2, with 10 positions matching TRBD1. Germline V gives CDR1 SGHRS, CDR2 YFSETQ. There are 15 residues in the CDR3. Trimming cost V 7 bases and J 6 bases; bases outside gene matches: 12. CDR3: CASDPLGQGSHGYTF. CDR3 DNA sequence: TGCGCCAGCGACCCCCTGGGACAGGGGAGCCATGGCTACACCTTC.

This clonotype was detected ten times or more. The chain combines TRBV28 with TRBJ2-1; the D is unclear. This CDR3 contains 12 residues. Germline V lookup: CDR1 MDHEN, CDR2 SYDVKM. V lost 3 bases and J lost 6, with 6 bases in between. CDR3 region: CASSFRSNEQFF. The CDR3 DNA is TGTGCCAGCAGTTTTCGGAGCAATGAGCAGTTCTTC.

The table lists this clonotype with many counts. This chain connects TRBV29-1 to TRBJ1-1; 7 bases are a match to TRBD1. The CDR3 length is 12 residues. The germline V gene has CDR1 SQVTM and CDR2 ANQGSEA. The ends lost 5 bases at V and 7 bases at J; junction bases unmatched: 7. The CDR3 loop reads CSVSRGEVEAFF. CDR3 in DNA: TGCAGCGTTAGCAGGGGGGAGGTTGAAGCTTTCTTT.